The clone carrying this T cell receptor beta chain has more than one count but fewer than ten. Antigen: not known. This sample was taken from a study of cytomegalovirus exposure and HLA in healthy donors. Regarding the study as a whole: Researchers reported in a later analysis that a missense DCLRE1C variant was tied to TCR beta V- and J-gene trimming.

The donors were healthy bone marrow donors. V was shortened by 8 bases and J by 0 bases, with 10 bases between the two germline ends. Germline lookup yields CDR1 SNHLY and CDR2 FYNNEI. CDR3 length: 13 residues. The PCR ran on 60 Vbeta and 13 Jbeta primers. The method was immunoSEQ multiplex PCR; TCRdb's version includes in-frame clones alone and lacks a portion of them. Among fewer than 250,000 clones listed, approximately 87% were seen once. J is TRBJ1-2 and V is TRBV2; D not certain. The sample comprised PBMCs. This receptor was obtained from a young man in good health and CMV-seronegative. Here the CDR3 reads CASEASPNYGYTF. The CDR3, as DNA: TGTGCCAGCGAGGCCAGTCCTAACTATGGCTACACCTTC.